A selection of T cell receptor beta chains follows, all from one sample in a study of T cells in Graves' hyperthyroidism and ophthalmopathy. TCRdb reprocessed the multiplex PCR reads via MiXCR and lists one record per CDR3 protein. The sample lists over 200,000 distinct CDR3 sequences, more than 12% occurring once. What was sequenced was blood. The receptors shown here come from a woman in her thirties or forties with Graves' hyperthyroidism that later progressed to Graves' ophthalmopathy. Both conserved end residues are part of each CDR3. Each record gives: D gene, J gene, clone size, V gene, CDR3 DNA, CDR3 protein. A D gene is named only where the DNA matches it firmly. Only part of the rows carry a size: once, few, many, or a class if the clone is expanded.

>NA|TRBJ2-6|many|TRBV27
TGTGCCAGCACCTCGGGTGCCGGGGGTTACCCTGCATCTGGGGCCAACGTCCTGACTTTC
CASTSGAGGYPASGANVLTF
>TRBD2|TRBJ2-2|many|TRBV5-1
TGCGCCAGCAGCCTCGGGGCAGCGGGAGACTGGGAGCTGTTTTTT
CASSLGAAGDWELFF
>NA|TRBJ1-6|NA|TRBV18
TGTGCCAGCTCACCACTCGGGAGGGGTTATAATTCACCCCTCCACTTT
CASSPLGRGYNSPLHF
>NA|TRBJ2-2|NA|TRBV24-1
TGTGCCACCCGGGACAACGCATACACCGGGGAGCTGTTTTTT
CATRDNAYTGELFF
>TRBD2|TRBJ2-7|many|TRBV5-4
TGTGCCAGCAGCGGACCGGGACTAGCCTCCTACGAGCAGTACTTC
CASSGPGLASYEQYF
>TRBD2|TRBJ2-5|many|TRBV7-9
TGTGCCAGCAGCGGAGAGGCGGGAGTCATCCTCCACCAAGAGACCCAGTACTTC
CASSGEAGVILHQETQYF
>NA|TRBJ2-3|many|TRBV5-6
TGTGCCAGCAGCTCTGTCCGGGTAACCACAGATACGCAGTATTTT
CASSSVRVTTDTQYF
>NA|TRBJ1-1|many|TRBV30
TGTGCCTGGAGTCCGACTTGGGGGACTGAAGCTTTCTTT
CAWSPTWGTEAFF
>NA|TRBJ2-2|NA|TRBV6-2/TRBV6-3
TGTGCCAGCAGTTACTCGGGGTCCACCGGGGAGCTGTTTTTT
CASSYSGSTGELFF
>NA|TRBJ2-3|many|TRBV5-1
TGCGCCAGCAGCTTCGACACAGATACGCAGTATTTT
CASSFDTDTQYF
>TRBD1|TRBJ2-5|few|TRBV5-8
TGTGCCAGCAGCCCGGGACAGGCCCTACAAGAGACCCAGTACTTC
CASSPGQALQETQYF
>TRBD1|TRBJ2-1|once|TRBV3-1
TGTGCCAGCAGCCAAGACGTAGGGGGCCACAATGAGCAGTTCTTC
CASSQDVGGHNEQFF
>TRBD2|TRBJ2-2|many|TRBV6-5
TGTGCCAGCAGTTTCCGGGGGGACACCGGGGAGCTGTTTTTT
CASSFRGDTGELFF
>NA|TRBJ1-6|many|TRBV20-1
TGCAGTGCTAGTCCCCGGTTTAATTCACCCCTCCACTTT
CSASPRFNSPLHF
>TRBD2|TRBJ2-5|many|TRBV28
TGTGCCAGCAGTTGGGGACTAGCGGGGCCCCAAGAGACCCAGTACTTC
CASSWGLAGPQETQYF
>TRBD2|TRBJ2-1|few|TRBV9
TGTGCCAGCAGCGTAGCTAGTAGCGGGAGGGCCGGTGAGCAGTTCTTC
CASSVASSGRAGEQFF
>NA|TRBJ1-5|many|TRBV3-1
TGTGCCAGCAGCCAAGATGAGGATCAGCCCCAGCATTTT
CASSQDEDQPQHF
>TRBD2|TRBJ2-1|many|TRBV27
TGTGCCAGTGGTAGCGGGCGAAGCTCCTACAATGAGCAGTTCTTC
CASGSGRSSYNEQFF
>NA|TRBJ2-1|many|TRBV4-1
TGCGCCAGCAGCCAAGACGTTTATAGTGGAAGCGGGAATGAGCAGTTCTTC
CASSQDVYSGSGNEQFF
>NA|TRBJ2-7|NA|TRBV5-1
TGCGCCAGCAGCCCTGCCTGGGTTGATGAGCAGTACTTC
CASSPAWVDEQYF
>NA|TRBJ2-7|many|TRBV2
TGTGCCAGCACAGGGTTTGTCGAGCAGTACTTC
CASTGFVEQYF
>NA|TRBJ2-1|many|TRBV7-3
TGTGCCAGCAGCTTGGGGGTGAGCTCCTACAATGAGCAGTTCTTC
CASSLGVSSYNEQFF
>TRBD2|TRBJ2-7|NA|TRBV3-1
TGTGCCAGCAGCCAAGGGGGTCCTAGCGGGAGACCCCTCTCCTACGAGCAGTACTTC
CASSQGGPSGRPLSYEQYF
>NA|TRBJ2-3|NA|TRBV9
TGTGCCAGCAGCGGGGGGGGCGGGACCGATACGCAGTATTTT
CASSGGGGTDTQYF
>NA|TRBJ2-3|many|TRBV4-2
TGTGCCAGCAGCCAAGAAGGAGGCAGGGGTGCAGATACGCAGTATTTT
CASSQEGGRGADTQYF
>NA|TRBJ1-6|many|TRBV28
TGTGCCAGCAGTTTAGCCCCCTGGGCCAGGCGGAGCTCCTATAATTCACCCCTCCACTTT
CASSLAPWARRSSYNSPLHF
>NA|TRBJ2-7|many|TRBV20-1
TGCAGTGCTAGAGATCACAACAGGCACTCCTACGAGCAGTACTTC
CSARDHNRHSYEQYF
>TRBD1|TRBJ2-1|few|TRBV5-1
TGCGCCACCGGACAGGGGTCCTACAATGAGCAGTTCTTC
CATGQGSYNEQFF
>TRBD1|TRBJ1-1|few|TRBV5-5
TGTGCCAGCAGCCGACTAAGGGACAGGGGGAGTTATGGCACTGAAGCTTTCTTT
CASSRLRDRGSYGTEAFF
>NA|TRBJ1-3|few|TRBV20-1
TGCAGTGCAGGGCCCGGAAACACCATATATTTT
CSAGPGNTIYF